These 19 T cell receptor beta chains originate from one sample sequenced in a study of regulatory T cells in long-lasting Graves disease. Time point specified: newly diagnosed GD, antithyroid drugs for less than 3 months. Extracted PBMC RNA gave rise to the TCR library. Building of the TCR beta libraries involved iRepertoire HTBI primers and Arm-PCR of CDR3 regions. TCRdb reprocessed the multiplex PCR reads with MiXCR, giving one entry per CDR3 protein. Among approximately 490,000 distinct CDR3 sequences listed, around 16% were seen once. These data also formed part of another study, on T cells in Graves' hyperthyroidism and ophthalmopathy.

Specimen: peripheral blood mononuclear cells (PBMCs), collected at new diagnosis, from a patient treated with antithyroid drugs. All receptors derive from a man aged 35-49 years with Graves disease.

This clonotype turned up a few times. V usage is TRBV29-1 and J usage is TRBJ2-3; the D gene is possibly TRBD2 (6 bases). CDR3 length equals 12 residues. The V gene's germline CDR1 is SQVTM and CDR2 ANQGSEA. Trimming stripped 8 bases from V and 1 base from J, with 10 bases between. DNA of the CDR3: TGCAGCCTCGCTAGCGGCACAGATACGCAGTATTTT. Amino acids: CSLASGTDTQYF.

This clonotype has ten or more counts. This CDR3 is CASRLAPLGFEQYF. The CDR3 region has the DNA TGTGCCAGCAGGCTAGCACCTCTCGGATTCGAGCAGTACTTC. The chain uses TRBV28 and TRBJ2-7; the D gene is possibly TRBD2 (5 bases). The CDR3 covers 14 residues. Germline loops: CDR1 MDHEN, CDR2 SYDVKM. The V and J ends lost 6 bases and 6 bases respectively, with 18 bases between them.

The chain joins TRBV7-9 to TRBJ2-2; D is possibly TRBD1 (6 bases). Germline V gene lookup returns CDR1 SEHNR and CDR2 FQNEAQ (reference sequence). V lost 4 bases to trimming and J lost 4 bases, with 10 bases between them. This CDR3 region has 14 residues. The CDR3 loop is CASSSDRLTGELFF. CDR3 nucleotide sequence: TGTGCCAGCAGCTCCGACAGGCTCACCGGGGAGCTGTTTTTT.

This clonotype has at least ten counts. The chain couples TRBV28 to TRBJ2-7; perhaps D is TRBD1 or TRBD2 (7 bases each). Trimming shortened V by 3 bases and J by 4 bases, and 16 bases separated the two germline ends. CDR3 length equals 15 residues. Germline V lookup: CDR1 MDHEN, CDR2 SYDVKM. CDR3 loop: CASSFGQGGIYEQYF. CDR3 sequence (DNA): TGTGCCAGCAGTTTTGGGCAGGGGGGGATATACGAGCAGTACTTC.

The chain has TRBV12-5 and TRBJ2-2; the match to TRBD2 covers 7 bases. Trimming cost V 2 bases and J 6 bases; bases outside gene matches: 6. This CDR3 has 15 residues. CDR1 is LGHNT, CDR2 FRNRAP, per germline. The CDR3 DNA is TGTGCTAGTGGTTTGCCACGCCGGGGGGCCGGGGAGCTGTTTTTT. Protein sequence: CASGLPRRGAGELFF. Based on the CDR3 plus reference TRBV12-5 and TRBJ2-2, the full variable domain is DARVTQTPRHKVTEMGQEVTMRCQPILGHNTVFWYRQTMMQGLELLAYFRNRAPLDDSGMPKDRFSAEMPDATLATLKIQPSEPRDSAVYFCASGLPRRGAGELFFGEGSRLTVL.

This clonotype was detected many times. The V call is TRBV5-1, the J call TRBJ2-1; TRBD2 matches 10 bases. V shed 4 bases and J 0 bases; nucleotides not matched to a gene: 4. Germline CDR1 reads SGHRS; CDR2 reads YFSETQ. The CDR3 loop spans 16 amino acids. CDR3 protein: CASSLSGRSSYNEQFF. In DNA, the CDR3 is TGCGCCAGCAGCCTTAGCGGGAGGAGCTCCTACAATGAGCAGTTCTTC.

This clonotype was seen ten or more times. This sequence joins TRBV18 and TRBJ2-3; D may be TRBD1 or TRBD2 (5 bases each). This CDR3 is built from 14 residues. Trimming stripped 3 bases from V and 4 bases from J, with 11 bases between. Germline assignment: CDR1 KGHSH and CDR2 LQKENI. The CDR3 DNA sequence: TGTGCCAGCTCACCGGGACGGGGATCAGATACGCAGTATTTT. Its protein is CASSPGRGSDTQYF. Full variable domain (outside the CDR3, taken from reference TRBV18 and TRBJ2-3): NAGVMQNPRHLVRRRGQEARLRCSPMKGHSHVYWYRQLPEEGLKFMVYLQKENIIDESGMPKERFSAEFPKEGPSILRIQQVVRGDSAAYFCASSPGRGSDTQYFGPGTRLTVL.

Ten or more counts support this clonotype. The V call is TRBV11-2, the J call TRBJ1-2, with D possibly TRBD1 on 6 matching bases. V lost 1 base, J lost 0 bases, and 18 bases lay in between. Germline CDR1 is SGHAT and CDR2 is FQNNGV. The CDR3 length is 18 residues. The CDR3 region is CASSLGRGINPTNYGYTF. For the CDR3, the DNA is TGTGCCAGCAGCTTAGGCAGGGGTATAAACCCGACTAACTATGGCTACACCTTC.

V usage is TRBV7-9 and J usage is TRBJ2-7, with a weak D call TRBD1 (6 bases). Germline values: CDR1 SEHNR, CDR2 FQNEAQ (reference sequence). V was clipped by 8 bases and J by 1 base, with 12 bases between them. The CDR3 consists of 13 residues. The CDR3 region has the DNA TGTGCCAGCTTAGGGACACTTTCCTACGAGCAGTACTTC. Translated, it gives CASLGTLSYEQYF.

This clonotype was counted a few times. The chain employs TRBV5-1 and TRBJ2-3, with D possibly being TRBD1 or TRBD2 (5 bases each). The CDR3 is made up of 14 amino acids. CDR1 SGHRS and CDR2 YFSETQ come from the germline V gene. Trimming left V 0 bases short and J 4 bases short, with 9 bases between. In DNA, the CDR3 is TGCGCCAGCAGCTTGGCCGGGACGGCAGATACGCAGTATTTT. It specifies CASSLAGTADTQYF.

Of note for this clonotype: Since a much larger clone is just one base distant, this may be a read error. This sequence joins TRBV24-1 and TRBJ2-1; 8 bases map to TRBD1. The germline V gene has CDR1 KGHDR and CDR2 SFDVKD. This CDR3 has 16 amino acids. The CDR3 coding sequence is TGTGCCACCAGTGAAAACGCGGCAGGGGGCTCGGCTGAGCAGTCCTTC. This sequence encodes CATSENAAGGSAEQSF.

The gene calls are TRBV28 and TRBJ1-3, with 7 bases fitting TRBD1. The germline V gene encodes CDR1 MDHEN and CDR2 SYDVKM. Trimming took 5 bases from V and 0 from J; bases not matched to a gene: 10. This CDR3 comprises 17 residues. As DNA, the CDR3 is TGTGCCAGCAGTCCAGGGGGGACACTTATCTCTGGAAACACCATATATTTT. Its protein is CASSPGGTLISGNTIYF.

About this clonotype: This could be a read error, since a much larger clone is one nucleotide away. This chain links TRBV5-1 with TRBJ1-3; D not certain. Germline V gene sequence: CDR1 SGHRS, CDR2 YFSETQ. CDR3 length: 14 residues. The CDR3 DNA sequence: TGCGCCAGCGGCCGGGAGGGCGCTGGAAACACCACATATTTT. Protein product: CASGREGAGNTTYF.

Notes on this clonotype: A far larger clone is a single base away, which makes a read error likely. The chain combines TRBV9 with TRBJ2-5, with a tentative D call TRBD1 (6 bases). Germline V CDR1 and CDR2: SGDLS, YYNGEE. There are 14 residues in the CDR3. CDR3 sequence (DNA): TGTGCCAGCAGTGGTAACAGGGATTCTGAGACCCTGTACTTC. Amino acids: CASSGNRDSETLYF.

The genes are TRBV3-1 and TRBJ2-1; possibly TRBD1 or TRBD2 for D (5 bases each). The length of the CDR3 is 15 residues. CDR1 and CDR2 from the germline V gene are LGHDT and YNNKEL (reference sequence). Trimming pared 0 bases from V and 10 bases from J, leaving 16 bases between. In DNA form, the CDR3 reads TGTGCCAGCAGCCAAGATCCCGGGGCCGGGCGCGAGCAGTTCTTC. This sequence encodes CASSQDPGAGREQFF.

To note about this clonotype: The junction differs from germline at one of its ends, possibly a read error. V is TRBV15 and J is TRBJ1-5; a possible D gene is TRBD1 (5 bases). CDR3 length equals 14 residues. Germline-derived CDR1 and CDR2 are LNHNV and YYDKDF (reference sequence). The CDR3 here is CATSTLDSGQPRHF. The CDR3 DNA reads as TGTGCCACCAGCACACTCGACAGCGGTCAGCCCCGGCATTTT.

In this sample, this clonotype turned up many times. This sequence joins TRBV2 and TRBJ2-1; no reliable D call. V shed 5 bases and J shed 9 bases, with 14 bases lying between them. The CDR3 runs to 13 residues. Germline lookup yields CDR1 SNHLY and CDR2 FYNNEI. The CDR3 region is CASSTGQRVEQFF. CDR3 in DNA: TGTGCCAGCAGTACCGGCCAACGGGTTGAGCAGTTCTTC.

A word on this clonotype: Germline is not matched at one junction end, which may reflect a read error. V usage is TRBV2 and J usage is TRBJ1-5; 7 bases fit TRBD1. The germline V gene has CDR1 SNHLY and CDR2 FYNNEI. CDR3 length: 13 amino acids. The CDR3 nucleotides read TGTGCCAGCAAGTGGGACAGAAATCGGCCCCAGCATTTT. It codes for CASKWDRNRPQHF.

J is TRBJ2-7 and V is TRBV7-3; possible D gene TRBD2, 6 bases. Germline V lookup: CDR1 SGHTA, CDR2 FQGTGA. This CDR3 spans 13 amino acids. Trimming removed 6 bases from V and 7 bases from J, with 16 bases in between. The CDR3 sequence: CASRTGRAGEQYF. In DNA, the CDR3 is TGTGCCAGCAGAACAGGACGGGCGGGAGAGCAGTACTTC.